This record looks at one T cell receptor beta chain sequence and its context. Original data processing: Quantification of nucleated cells was approximated via reference gene primer amplification. Some clones are missing from TCRdb's copy, which holds only in-frame ones; the method was immunoSEQ multiplex PCR. V and J calls and clone size are copied from that table; D and trimming were computed from the DNA. The sample carries roughly 120,000 clones, around four fifths recorded once. These data are taken from a study of blood T cell repertoires in COVID-19. The wider study: Material from acute and convalescent COVID-19 was sourced from the United States, Italy and Spain. PBMCs, B-cell-depleted T cells, or T cells provided the cDNA or gDNA that made up the material.

CDR1 GTSNPN and CDR2 SVGIG come from the germline V gene (reference sequence). The CDR3 totals 13 residues. The V end lost 3 bases, the J end lost 7 bases, and 10 bases lay between the germline ends. A Seattle source enrolled patients during active infection and followed them longitudinally. The sequenced material came from peripheral blood. The rearrangement joins TRBV30 to TRBJ1-6; weak D call: TRBD1 (5 bases). The origin of this receptor is a man at least 80 years old with COVID-19, enrolled during active disease. DNA of the CDR3: TGTGCCTGGAGCGCAGGGCGGAATTCACCCCTCCACTTT. Its translation is CAWSAGRNSPLHF.